The rows below give T cell receptor beta chains drawn from one sample of a study of post-analysis software for immune sequencing data. One entry per CDR3 protein results from TCRdb running MiXCR on the PCR reads. The table lists roughly 200,000 distinct CDR3 sequences, 29% of them singletons. Input material: blood. These receptors all come from a girl between 2 and 17 years old with multiple sclerosis. CDR3s include the opening cysteine and the closing phenylalanine or tryptophan. D genes are given only for firm matches. Clone size appears in some rows only: once, few, many, or a class for an expanded clone.

>-|TRBJ1-6|TRBV20-1|-
CSARMTGARNSPLHF
TGCAGTGCTAGGATGACGGGGGCCAGAAATTCACCCCTCCACTTT
>-|TRBJ2-7|TRBV7-2|TRBD1
CASSRDRGEWAEQYF
TGTGCCAGCAGCCGCGACAGGGGCGAATGGGCCGAGCAGTACTTC
>-|TRBJ1-4|TRBV29-1|-
CSVTGEEEKLFF
TGCAGCGTTACTGGGGAAGAGGAAAAACTGTTTTTT
>many|TRBJ2-1|TRBV5-1|-
CASSLRSYNEQFF
TGCGCCAGCAGCTTGCGGTCCTACAATGAGCAGTTCTTC
>-|TRBJ2-7|TRBV11-1|TRBD1
CASSPRQGSRDEQYF
TGTGCCAGCAGCCCCAGACAGGGGTCTCGCGACGAGCAGTACTTC
>few|TRBJ1-2|TRBV28|-
CASSLGPPRQVDTF
TGTGCCAGCAGTTTAGGGCCCCCTCGGCAGGTCGACACCTTC
>-|TRBJ2-4|TRBV7-6|TRBD2
CASSSFNIAGGLGEQYF
TGTGCCAGCAGCTCCTTCAATATAGCGGGGGGGCTGGGGGAGCAGTACTTC
>many|TRBJ1-5|TRBV20-1|TRBD1
CSATTGTGGVQPQHF
TGCAGTGCCACAACCGGGACAGGGGGCGTCCAGCCCCAGCATTTT
>-|TRBJ2-1|TRBV27|TRBD2
CASSSGNGGARCNEQFF
TGTGCCAGCAGTTCAGGGAACGGGGGGGCGCGGTGCAATGAGCAGTTCTTC
>-|TRBJ2-3|TRBV5-1|-
CASSLAADTDTQYF
TGCGCCAGCAGCTTGGCCGCAGACACAGATACGCAGTATTTT
>-|TRBJ2-7|TRBV6-5|-
CASSYCTQTGRATMPYEQYF
TGTGCCAGCAGTTACTGTACACAGACCGGCAGGGCTACGATGCCCTACGAGCAGTACTTC
>-|TRBJ2-7|TRBV30|-
CAWGLAYEQYF
TGTGCCTGGGGGCTTGCGTACGAGCAGTACTTC
>-|TRBJ2-7|TRBV20-1|TRBD2
CSARGGLASQSSYNEQYF
TGCAGTGCTCGGGGGGGACTAGCGTCTCAAAGCTCCTACAATGAGCAGTACTTC
>-|TRBJ1-1|TRBV7-2|-
CASSLMRDTEAFF
TGTGCCAGCAGCTTAATGAGGGACACTGAAGCTTTCTTT
>few|TRBJ2-1|TRBV28|TRBD1
CASRTTGQINNEQFF
TGTGCCAGCAGGACAACGGGACAGATTAACAATGAGCAGTTCTTC
>-|TRBJ2-3|TRBV10-3|-
CAITQGTGSTDTRYF
TGTGCCATCACCCAGGGGACGGGGAGCACAGATACGCGGTATTTT
>-|TRBJ1-1|TRBV6-5|-
CASSYSGTPNTEAFF
TGTGCCAGCAGTTACTCAGGGACGCCGAACACTGAAGCTTTCTTT
>many|TRBJ1-2|TRBV29-1|-
CSVERLTGYTF
TGCAGCGTTGAGAGGCTCACGGGCTACACCTTC
>-|TRBJ1-1|TRBV5-1|-
CASSLGGRVNTEAFF
TGCGCCAGCAGCTTGGGGGGCAGGGTGAACACTGAAGCTTTCTTT
>-|TRBJ2-6|TRBV12-3/TRBV12-4|-
CASSLQEANVRTF
TGTGCCAGCAGCCTACAGGAGGCCAACGTCCGGACTTTC
>many|TRBJ2-7|TRBV11-2|-
CASRMDHEQYF
TGTGCCAGCAGGATGGACCACGAGCAGTACTTC
>-|TRBJ2-1|TRBV28|-
CAGSPRRTAYNEQFF
TGTGCCGGCAGCCCTCGGAGGACAGCCTACAATGAGCAGTTCTTC
>-|TRBJ1-6|TRBV2|-
CASSENVGVGSPLHF
TGTGCCAGCAGTGAAAATGTCGGCGTGGGTTCACCCCTCCACTTT
>-|TRBJ2-3|TRBV7-2|TRBD2
CASSHGVAGSTDTQYF
TGTGCCAGCAGCCACGGGGTAGCGGGAAGTACAGATACGCAGTATTTT
>many|TRBJ1-2|TRBV6-1|-
CASSEALIRLGTFNYGYTF
TGTGCCAGCAGTGAAGCGCTCATTAGACTGGGGACCTTTAACTATGGCTACACCTTC
>many|TRBJ2-1|TRBV5-1|-
CASSLQGAVTYNEQFF
TGCGCCAGCAGCCTACAGGGTGCAGTAACCTACAATGAGCAGTTCTTC
>few|TRBJ2-7|TRBV3-1|TRBD2
CASSQTSGGYEQYF
TGTGCCAGCAGCCAGACTAGCGGGGGCTACGAGCAGTACTTC
>-|TRBJ1-5|TRBV12-5|-
CASGLGGQIRTYSNQPQHF
TGTGCTAGTGGTTTGGGGGGACAAATCCGAACTTATAGCAATCAGCCCCAGCATTTT
>many|TRBJ2-3|TRBV5-6|-
CASIRGAGYNTQYF
TGTGCCAGCATCAGGGGGGCAGGATACAATACGCAGTATTTT
>once|TRBJ1-2|TRBV5-5|TRBD1
CASSLGQGTYGCTF
TGTGCCAGCAGCCTCGGACAGGGGACATATGGCTGCACCTTC
>many|TRBJ2-1|TRBV6-5|-
CASSYSRQASSYNEQFF
TGTGCCAGCAGTTATTCCAGACAGGCGAGCTCCTACAATGAGCAGTTCTTC
>-|TRBJ2-2|TRBV5-6|-
CASSVSGGELFF
TGTGCCAGCAGCGTTAGTGGAGGGGAGCTGTTTTTT
>-|TRBJ1-2|TRBV28|-
CASRNSGGGYTF
TGTGCCAGCAGAAACTCCGGGGGGGGCTACACCTTC
>-|TRBJ1-4|TRBV5-1|-
CAGGEGKTATNEKLFF
TGCGCCGGCGGAGAGGGAAAAACTGCAACTAATGAAAAACTGTTTTTT
>many|TRBJ2-3|TRBV18|-
CASSSFAGPGTDTQYF
TGTGCCAGCTCTTCGTTCGCAGGGCCCGGCACAGATACGCAGTATTTT
>-|TRBJ1-2|TRBV12-3/TRBV12-4|TRBD1
CASSLTGTGGGYTF
TGTGCCAGCAGCCTAACCGGGACAGGGGGCGGCTACACCTTC
>many|TRBJ2-1|TRBV5-1|TRBD2
CASSLGLADYNEQFF
TGCGCCAGCAGCTTGGGGCTAGCGGACTACAATGAGCAGTTCTTC
>-|TRBJ1-2|TRBV11-2|-
CASSYRAYGYTF
TGTGCCAGCAGCTATCGGGCCTATGGCTACACCTTC
>-|TRBJ1-5|TRBV5-1|-
CASSRTPNQPQHF
TGCGCCAGCAGCCGGACACCCAATCAGCCCCAGCATTTT
>few|TRBJ2-1|TRBV20-1|TRBD2
CSARLAGRNNEQFF
TGCAGTGCTAGACTAGCGGGCCGCAACAATGAGCAGTTCTTC
>-|TRBJ2-1|TRBV29-1|-
CSVGRAQNEQFF
TGCAGCGTTGGTAGGGCGCAGAATGAGCAGTTCTTC
>-|TRBJ2-7|TRBV6-6|TRBD2
CASSSSGPYEQYF
TGTGCCAGCAGTTCTAGCGGACCCTACGAGCAGTACTTC
>-|TRBJ1-2|TRBV21-1|-
CASSKKVRAGWTNTF
TGTGCCAGCAGCAAAAAAGTAAGGGCAGGGTGGACCAACACCTTC
>many|TRBJ2-7|TRBV7-9|-
CASSSIYEQYF
TGTGCCAGCAGCTCAATCTACGAGCAGTACTTC
>few|TRBJ2-3|TRBV12-3/TRBV12-4|TRBD2
CASSLLTGLAGTYTDTQYF
TGTGCCAGCAGTCTACTAACGGGACTAGCGGGAACTTACACAGATACGCAGTATTTT
>-|TRBJ2-5|TRBV7-2|-
CASSLGGRLQETQYF
TGTGCCAGCAGCTTAGGGGGACGGCTTCAAGAGACCCAGTACTTC
>few|TRBJ2-7|TRBV10-3|-
CAISDRGAPTTYEQYF
TGTGCCATCAGTGATCGGGGGGCGCCCACTACCTACGAGCAGTACTTC
>many|TRBJ2-6|TRBV7-9|-
CASSFRDPGANVLTF
TGTGCCAGCAGCTTTCGGGACCCTGGGGCCAACGTCCTGACTTTC
>many|TRBJ2-7|TRBV6-2/TRBV6-3|-
CASSYWAGQTYEQYF
TGTGCCAGCAGTTACTGGGCAGGGCAGACCTACGAGCAGTACTTC
>-|TRBJ2-1|TRBV5-1|-
CASRGELWYNEQFF
TGCGCCAGCAGAGGGGAGTTATGGTACAATGAGCAGTTCTTC
>-|TRBJ2-7|TRBV4-1|-
CASSQDLVQPTFF
TGCGCCAGCAGCCAAGATCTGGTTCAGCCAACCTTCTTC
>many|TRBJ2-1|TRBV25-1|TRBD2
CASSGPNPSGRDYNEQFF
TGTGCCAGCAGTGGGCCAAACCCTAGCGGGAGGGACTACAATGAGCAGTTCTTC
>-|TRBJ2-3|TRBV12-3/TRBV12-4|TRBD2
CAGSPSGRNTDTQYF
TGTGCCGGCAGTCCTAGCGGGAGGAATACAGATACGCAGTATTTT
>many|TRBJ2-1|TRBV5-6|TRBD1
CASSRTGTGYNEQFF
TGTGCCAGCAGCCGAACCGGGACAGGGTACAATGAGCAGTTCTTC
>many|TRBJ2-5|TRBV5-1|TRBD2
CASSLILAGKETQYF
TGCGCCAGCAGCTTAATCCTAGCGGGTAAAGAGACCCAGTACTTC
>many|TRBJ2-7|TRBV7-6|TRBD2
CASRSGTSGSYEQYF
TGTGCCAGCAGGTCCGGGACTAGCGGATCCTACGAGCAGTACTTC
>-|TRBJ2-5|TRBV18|-
CASSPPMQGQETQYF
TGTGCCAGCTCACCACCGATGCAGGGGCAAGAGACCCAGTACTTC
>-|TRBJ2-7|TRBV5-1|-
CASSLTEVTGTQYF
TGCGCCAGCAGCTTAACAGAAGTCACAGGTACGCAGTACTTC